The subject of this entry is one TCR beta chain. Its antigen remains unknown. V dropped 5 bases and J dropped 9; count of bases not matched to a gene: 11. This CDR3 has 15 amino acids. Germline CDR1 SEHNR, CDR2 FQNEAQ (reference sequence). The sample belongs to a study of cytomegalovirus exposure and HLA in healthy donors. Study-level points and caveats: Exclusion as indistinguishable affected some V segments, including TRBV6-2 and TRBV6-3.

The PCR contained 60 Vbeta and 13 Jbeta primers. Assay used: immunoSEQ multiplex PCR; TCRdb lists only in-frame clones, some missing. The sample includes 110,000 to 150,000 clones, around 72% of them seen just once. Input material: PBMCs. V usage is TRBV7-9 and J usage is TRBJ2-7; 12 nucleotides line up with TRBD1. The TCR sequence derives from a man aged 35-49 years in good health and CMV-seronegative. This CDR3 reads CASSRVGTGGTPQYF. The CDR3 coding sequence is TGTGCCAGCAGCCGAGTAGGGACAGGGGGCACCCCGCAGTACTTC.